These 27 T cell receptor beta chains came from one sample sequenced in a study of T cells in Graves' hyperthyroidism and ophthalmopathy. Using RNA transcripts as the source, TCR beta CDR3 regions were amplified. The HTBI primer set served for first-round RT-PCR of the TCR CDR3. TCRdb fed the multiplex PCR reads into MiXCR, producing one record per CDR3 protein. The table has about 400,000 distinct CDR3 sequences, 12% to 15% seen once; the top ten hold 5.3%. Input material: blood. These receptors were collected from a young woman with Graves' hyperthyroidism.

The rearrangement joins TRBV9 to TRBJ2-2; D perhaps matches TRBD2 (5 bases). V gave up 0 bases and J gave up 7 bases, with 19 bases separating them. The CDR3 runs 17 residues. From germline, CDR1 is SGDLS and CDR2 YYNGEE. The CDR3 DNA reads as TGTGCCAGCAGCGTAGAGTCGAGGGTTAATCCCAGCGGGGAGCTGTTTTTT. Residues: CASSVESRVNPSGELFF. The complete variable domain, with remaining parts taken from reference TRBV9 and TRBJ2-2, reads DSGVTQTPKHLITATGQRVTLRCSPRSGDLSVYWYQQSLDQGLQFLIQYYNGEERAKGNILERFSAQQFPDLHSELNLSSLELGDSALYFCASSVESRVNPSGELFFGEGSRLTVL.

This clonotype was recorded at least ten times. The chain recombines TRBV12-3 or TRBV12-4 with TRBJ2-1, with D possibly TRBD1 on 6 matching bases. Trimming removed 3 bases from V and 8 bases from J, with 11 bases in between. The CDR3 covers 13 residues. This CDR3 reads CASSFNREHEQFF. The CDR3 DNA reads TGTGCCAGCAGTTTTAACAGGGAGCATGAGCAGTTCTTC.

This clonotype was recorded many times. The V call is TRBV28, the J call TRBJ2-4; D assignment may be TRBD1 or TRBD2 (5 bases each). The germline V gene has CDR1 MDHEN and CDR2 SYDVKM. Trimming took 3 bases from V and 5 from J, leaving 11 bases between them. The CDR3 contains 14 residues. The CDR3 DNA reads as TGTGCCAGCAGTTTTAGAGGGGCCCAAAACATTCAGTACTTC. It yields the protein CASSFRGAQNIQYF.

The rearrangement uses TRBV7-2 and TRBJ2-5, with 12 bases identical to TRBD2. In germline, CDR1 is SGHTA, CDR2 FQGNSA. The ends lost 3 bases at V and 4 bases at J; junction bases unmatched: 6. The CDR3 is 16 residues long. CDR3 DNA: TGTGCCAGCAGCTTTACTAGCGGGGGGAGTCTAGAGACCCAGTACTTC. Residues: CASSFTSGGSLETQYF.

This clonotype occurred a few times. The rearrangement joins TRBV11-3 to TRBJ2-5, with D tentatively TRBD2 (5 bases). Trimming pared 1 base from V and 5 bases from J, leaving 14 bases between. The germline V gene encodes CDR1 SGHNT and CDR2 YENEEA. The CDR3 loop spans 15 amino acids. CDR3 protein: CASSLVARGLETQYF. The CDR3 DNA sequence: TGTGCCAGCAGCTTAGTGGCTAGAGGGCTGGAGACCCAGTACTTC.

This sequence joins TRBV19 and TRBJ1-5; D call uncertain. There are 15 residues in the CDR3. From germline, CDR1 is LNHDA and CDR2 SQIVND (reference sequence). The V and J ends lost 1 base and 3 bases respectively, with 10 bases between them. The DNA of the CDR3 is TGTGCCAGTAGTATAGTTGGCCTTTCCAATCAGCCCCAGCATTTT. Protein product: CASSIVGLSNQPQHF.

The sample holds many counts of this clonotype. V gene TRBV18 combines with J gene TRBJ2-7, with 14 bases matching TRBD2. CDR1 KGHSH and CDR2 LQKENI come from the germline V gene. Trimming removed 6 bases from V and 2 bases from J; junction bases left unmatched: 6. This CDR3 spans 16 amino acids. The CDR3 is CASSQGLAGGPYEQYF. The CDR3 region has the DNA TGTGCCAGCTCCCAAGGACTAGCGGGAGGACCCTACGAGCAGTACTTC.

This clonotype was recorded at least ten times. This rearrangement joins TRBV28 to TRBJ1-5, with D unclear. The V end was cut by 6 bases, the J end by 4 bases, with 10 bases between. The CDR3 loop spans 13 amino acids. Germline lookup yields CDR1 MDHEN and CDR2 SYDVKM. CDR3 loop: CASREDGNQPQHF. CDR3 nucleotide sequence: TGTGCCAGCAGGGAGGACGGAAATCAGCCCCAGCATTTT.

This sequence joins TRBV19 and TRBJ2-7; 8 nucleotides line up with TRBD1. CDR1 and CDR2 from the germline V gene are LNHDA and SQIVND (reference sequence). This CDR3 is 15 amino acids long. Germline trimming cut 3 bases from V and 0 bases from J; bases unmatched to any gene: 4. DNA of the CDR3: TGTGCCAGTAGTATGAACGGACAGGGCTCCTACGAGCAGTACTTC. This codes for CASSMNGQGSYEQYF.

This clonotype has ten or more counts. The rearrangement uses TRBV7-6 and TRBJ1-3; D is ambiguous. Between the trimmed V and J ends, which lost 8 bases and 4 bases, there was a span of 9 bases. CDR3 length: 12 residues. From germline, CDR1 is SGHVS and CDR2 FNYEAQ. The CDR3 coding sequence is TGTGCCAGCGCCGACCTAGGAAACACCATATATTTT. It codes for CASADLGNTIYF.

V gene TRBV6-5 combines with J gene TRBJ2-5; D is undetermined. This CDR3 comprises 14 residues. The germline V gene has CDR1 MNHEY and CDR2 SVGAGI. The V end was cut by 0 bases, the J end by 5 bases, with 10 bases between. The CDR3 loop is CASSYSGSPETQYF. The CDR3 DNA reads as TGTGCCAGCAGTTACTCTGGCAGCCCCGAGACCCAGTACTTC.

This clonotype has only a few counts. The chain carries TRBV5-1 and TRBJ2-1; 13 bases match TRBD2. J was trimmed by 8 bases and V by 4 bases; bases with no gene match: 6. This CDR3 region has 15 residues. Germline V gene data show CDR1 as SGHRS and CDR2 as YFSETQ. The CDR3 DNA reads TGCGCCAGCAGCCCTGGACTAGCGGGAGCCCATGAGCAGTTCTTC. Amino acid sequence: CASSPGLAGAHEQFF.

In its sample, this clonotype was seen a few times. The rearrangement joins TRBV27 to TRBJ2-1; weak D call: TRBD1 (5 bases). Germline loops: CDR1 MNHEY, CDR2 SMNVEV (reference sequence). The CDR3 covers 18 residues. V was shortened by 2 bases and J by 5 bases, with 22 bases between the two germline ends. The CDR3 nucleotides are TGTGCCAGCAGTTTAGGCGGACATCGGGTCCCACCGGACAATGAGCAGTTCTTC. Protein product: CASSLGGHRVPPDNEQFF.

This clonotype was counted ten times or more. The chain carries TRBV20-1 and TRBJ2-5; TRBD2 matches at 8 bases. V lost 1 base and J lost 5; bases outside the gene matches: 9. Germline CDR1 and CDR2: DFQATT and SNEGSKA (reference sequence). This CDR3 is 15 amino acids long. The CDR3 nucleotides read TGCAGTGCTAGAGGTGATAGCGGGATCTACGAGACCCAGTACTTC. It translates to CSARGDSGIYETQYF.

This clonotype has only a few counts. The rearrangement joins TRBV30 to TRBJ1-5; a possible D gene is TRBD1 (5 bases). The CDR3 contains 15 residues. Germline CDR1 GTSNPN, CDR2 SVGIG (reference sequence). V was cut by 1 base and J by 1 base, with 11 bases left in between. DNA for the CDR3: TGTGCCTGGAGTGGGGGGGTTAGGAGCAATCAGCCCCAGCATTTT. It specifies CAWSGGVRSNQPQHF. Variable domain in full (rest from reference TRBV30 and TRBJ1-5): SQTIHQWPATLVQPVGSPLSLECTVEGTSNPNLYWYRQAAGRGLQLLFYSVGIGQISSEVPQNLSASRPQDRQFILSSKKLLLSDSGFYLCAWSGGVRSNQPQHFGDGTRLSIL.

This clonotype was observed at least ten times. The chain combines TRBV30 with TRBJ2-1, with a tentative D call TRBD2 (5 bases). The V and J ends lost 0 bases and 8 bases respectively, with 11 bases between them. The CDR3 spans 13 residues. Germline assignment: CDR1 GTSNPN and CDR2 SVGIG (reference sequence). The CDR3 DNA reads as TGTGCCTGGAGTGTACATGGGAGAGATGAGCAGTTCTTC. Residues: CAWSVHGRDEQFF.

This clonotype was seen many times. The CDR3 DNA sequence: TGTGCCAGCAGTTACGTAGGGACCGGGGAGCTGTTTTTT. Encoded protein: CASSYVGTGELFF. The chain joins TRBV6-1 to TRBJ2-2; D unresolved. V was shortened by 5 bases and J by 5 bases, with 9 bases between the two germline ends. The CDR3 has 13 amino acids. Germline CDR1 reads MNHNS; CDR2 reads SASEGT.

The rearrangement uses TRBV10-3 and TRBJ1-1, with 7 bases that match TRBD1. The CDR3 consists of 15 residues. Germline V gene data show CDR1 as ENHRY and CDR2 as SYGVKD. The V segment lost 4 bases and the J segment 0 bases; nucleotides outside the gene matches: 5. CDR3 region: CAISGVGTVNTEAFF. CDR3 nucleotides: TGTGCCATCAGTGGGGTTGGGACAGTGAACACTGAAGCTTTCTTT.

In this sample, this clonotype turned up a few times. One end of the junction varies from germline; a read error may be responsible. In nucleotides, the CDR3 is TGCAGCGCCCGAAAGCGCACTCCCACCGGGGAGCTGCTTTTT. Residues: CSARKRTPTGELLF. The V gene is TRBV29-1, the J gene TRBJ2-2, with D perhaps matching TRBD2 (5 bases). The V gene's germline CDR1 is SQVTM and CDR2 ANQGSEA. The CDR3 has 14 amino acids.

In DNA, the CDR3 is TGTGCCAGCAGCAACACTTGGACCCCCTATGGCTACACCTTC. Translated, it gives CASSNTWTPYGYTF. The chain is built from TRBV11-2 and TRBJ1-2, with no clear D. CDR1 SGHAT and CDR2 FQNNGV come from the germline V gene. V was cut by 5 bases and J by 4 bases, with 14 bases left in between. The CDR3 totals 14 residues.

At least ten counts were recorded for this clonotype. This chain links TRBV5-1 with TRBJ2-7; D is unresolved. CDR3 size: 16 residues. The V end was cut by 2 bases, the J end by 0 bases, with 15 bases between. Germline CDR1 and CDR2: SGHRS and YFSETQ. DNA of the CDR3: TGCGCCAGCAGCTTCGCAATCGGACGGAGCTCCTACGAGCAGTACTTC. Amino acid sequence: CASSFAIGRSSYEQYF. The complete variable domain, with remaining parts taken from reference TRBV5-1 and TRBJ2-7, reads KAGVTQTPRYLIKTRGQQVTLSCSPISGHRSVSWYQQTPGQGLQFLFEYFSETQRNKGNFPGRFSGRQFSNSRSEMNVSTLELGDSALYLCASSFAIGRSSYEQYFGPGTRLTVT.

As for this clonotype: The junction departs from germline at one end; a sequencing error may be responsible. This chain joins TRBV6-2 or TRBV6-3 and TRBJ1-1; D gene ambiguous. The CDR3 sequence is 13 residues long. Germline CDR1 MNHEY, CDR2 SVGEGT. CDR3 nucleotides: TGTGCCAGCAGCTCTCCACTGAAAACTGAAGCTTTCTTT. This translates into CASSSPLKTEAFF.

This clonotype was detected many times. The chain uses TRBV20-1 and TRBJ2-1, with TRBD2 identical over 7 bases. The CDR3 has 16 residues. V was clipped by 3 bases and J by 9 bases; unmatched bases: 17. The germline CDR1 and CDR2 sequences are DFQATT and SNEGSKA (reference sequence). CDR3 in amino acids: CSARTLGWEGHGEQFF. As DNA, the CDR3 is TGCAGTGCTAGGACTCTAGGGTGGGAGGGCCATGGTGAGCAGTTCTTC.

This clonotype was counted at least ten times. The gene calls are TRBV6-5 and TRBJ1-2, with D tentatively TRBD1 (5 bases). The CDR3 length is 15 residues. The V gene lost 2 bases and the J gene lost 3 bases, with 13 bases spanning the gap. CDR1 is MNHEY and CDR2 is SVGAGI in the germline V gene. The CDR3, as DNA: TGTGCCAGCAGTTACGCGGCCAGGGAGGACTATGGCTACACCTTC. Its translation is CASSYAAREDYGYTF.

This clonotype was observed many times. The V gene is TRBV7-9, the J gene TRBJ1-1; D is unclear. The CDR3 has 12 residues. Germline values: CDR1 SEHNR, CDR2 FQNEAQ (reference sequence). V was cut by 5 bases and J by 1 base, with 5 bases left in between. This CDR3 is CASSQSNTEAFF. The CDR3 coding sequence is TGTGCCAGCAGCCAATCGAACACTGAAGCTTTCTTT.

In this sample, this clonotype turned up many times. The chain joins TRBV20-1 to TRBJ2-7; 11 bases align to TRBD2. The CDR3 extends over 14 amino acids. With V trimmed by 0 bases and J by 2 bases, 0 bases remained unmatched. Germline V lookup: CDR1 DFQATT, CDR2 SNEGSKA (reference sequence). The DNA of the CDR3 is TGCAGTGCTAGAGAGACTAGCGGGGCCTACGAGCAGTACTTC. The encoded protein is CSARETSGAYEQYF.

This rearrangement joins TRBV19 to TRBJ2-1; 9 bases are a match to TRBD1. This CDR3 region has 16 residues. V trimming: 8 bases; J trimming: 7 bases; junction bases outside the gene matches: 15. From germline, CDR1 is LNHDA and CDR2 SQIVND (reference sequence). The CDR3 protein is CASRDEPGQGGNEQFF. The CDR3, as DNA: TGTGCCAGTCGCGACGAACCGGGACAGGGAGGGAATGAGCAGTTCTTC. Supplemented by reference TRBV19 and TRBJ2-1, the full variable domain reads DGGITQSPKYLFRKEGQNVTLSCEQNLNHDAMYWYRQDPGQGLRLIYYSQIVNDFQKGDIAEGYSVSREKKESFPLTVTSAQKNPTAFYLCASRDEPGQGGNEQFFGPGTRLTVL.